Detailed here is one T cell receptor (beta chain). This entry belongs to a study of T cell changes during pregnancy in multiple sclerosis. The CDR3 is 14 amino acids. Trimming took 4 bases from V and 0 from J, leaving 5 bases between them. Germline loops: CDR1 SGDLS, CDR2 YYNGEE. Clones were read by immunoSEQ multiplex PCR, and TCRdb kept only the in-frame ones, dropping some. The sample includes around 100,000 clones, 92% seen only once; the top ten take less than 2.5%. The TCR originated in a female donor with multiple sclerosis, enrolled in a pregnancy study. Sequenced material: peripheral blood, taken after pregnancy. This chain connects TRBV9 to TRBJ1-6; no firm D call. The CDR3 sequence is CASSPSSYNSPLHF. The CDR3 DNA reads TGTGCCAGCAGCCCCTCCTCCTATAATTCACCCCTCCACTTT.